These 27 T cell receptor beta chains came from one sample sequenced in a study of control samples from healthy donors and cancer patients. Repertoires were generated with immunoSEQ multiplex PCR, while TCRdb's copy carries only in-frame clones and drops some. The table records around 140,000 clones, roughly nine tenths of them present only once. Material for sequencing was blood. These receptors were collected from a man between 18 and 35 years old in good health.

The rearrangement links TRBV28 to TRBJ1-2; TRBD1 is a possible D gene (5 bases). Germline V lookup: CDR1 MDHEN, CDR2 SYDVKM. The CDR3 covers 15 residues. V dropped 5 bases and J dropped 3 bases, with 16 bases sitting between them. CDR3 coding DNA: TGTGCCAGCAGTGATGGACGGGGGATTTACTATGGCTACACCTTC. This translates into CASSDGRGIYYGYTF.

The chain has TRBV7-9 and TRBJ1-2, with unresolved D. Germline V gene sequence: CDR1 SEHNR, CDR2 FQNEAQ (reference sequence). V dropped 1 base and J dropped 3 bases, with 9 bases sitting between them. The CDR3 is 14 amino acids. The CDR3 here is CASSLDLSYYGYTF. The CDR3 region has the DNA TGTGCCAGCAGCTTAGATCTCTCGTACTATGGCTACACCTTC.

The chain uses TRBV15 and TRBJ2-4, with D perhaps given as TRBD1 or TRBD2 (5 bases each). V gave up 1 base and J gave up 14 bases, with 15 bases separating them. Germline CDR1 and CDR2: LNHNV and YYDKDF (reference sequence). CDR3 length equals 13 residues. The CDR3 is CATSRVIEGTEYF. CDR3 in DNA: TGTGCCACCAGCAGAGTGATAGAAGGGACGGAGTACTTC. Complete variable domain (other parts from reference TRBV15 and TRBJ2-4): DAMVIQNPRYQVTQFGKPVTLSCSQTLNHNVMYWYQQKSSQAPKLLFHYYDKDFNNEADTPDNFQSRRPNTSFCFLDIRSPGLGDTAMYLCATSRVIEGTEYFGAGTRLSVL.

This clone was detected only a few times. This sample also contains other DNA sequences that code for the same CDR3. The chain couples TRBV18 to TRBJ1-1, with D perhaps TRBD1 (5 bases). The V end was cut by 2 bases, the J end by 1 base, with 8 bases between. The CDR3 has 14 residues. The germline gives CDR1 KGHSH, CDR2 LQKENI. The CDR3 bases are TGTGCCAGCTCACCAGGGGGTACGAACACTGAAGCTTTCTTT. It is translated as CASSPGGTNTEAFF.

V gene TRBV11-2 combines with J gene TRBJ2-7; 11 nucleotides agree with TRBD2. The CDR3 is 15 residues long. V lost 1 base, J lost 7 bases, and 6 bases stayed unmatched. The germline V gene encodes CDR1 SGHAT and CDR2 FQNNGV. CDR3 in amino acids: CASSLVLAGAEEQYF. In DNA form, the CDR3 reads TGTGCCAGCAGCTTAGTACTAGCGGGGGCGGAAGAGCAGTACTTC.

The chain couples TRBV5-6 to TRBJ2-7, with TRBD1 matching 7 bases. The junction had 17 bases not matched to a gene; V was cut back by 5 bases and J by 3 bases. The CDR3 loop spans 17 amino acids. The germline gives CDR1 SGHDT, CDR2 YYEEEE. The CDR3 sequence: CASSRRPQGSSVYEQYF. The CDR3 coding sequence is TGTGCCAGCAGTCGCAGGCCACAGGGGTCATCCGTCTACGAGCAGTACTTC.

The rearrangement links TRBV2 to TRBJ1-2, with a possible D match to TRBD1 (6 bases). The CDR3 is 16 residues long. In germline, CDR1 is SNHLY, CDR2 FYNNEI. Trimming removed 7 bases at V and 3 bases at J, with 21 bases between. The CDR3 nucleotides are TGTGCCAGCACCCAAGAATGGGGGGCCTGGCACTATGGCTACACCTTC. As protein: CASTQEWGAWHYGYTF.

The CDR3 spells CSDGGKETQYF. The CDR3, as DNA: TGCAGTGATGGCGGGAAAGAGACCCAGTACTTC. The rearrangement links TRBV20-1 to TRBJ2-5; possible D gene TRBD2, 6 bases. The germline V gene encodes CDR1 DFQATT and CDR2 SNEGSKA (reference sequence). The V end was cut by 7 bases, the J end by 3 bases, with 9 bases between. The CDR3 runs 11 residues.

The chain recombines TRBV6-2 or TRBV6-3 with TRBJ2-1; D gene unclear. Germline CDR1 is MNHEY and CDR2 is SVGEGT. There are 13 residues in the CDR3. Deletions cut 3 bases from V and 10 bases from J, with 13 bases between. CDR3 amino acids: CASSYSGWGEQFF. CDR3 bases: TGTGCCAGCAGTTATTCTGGATGGGGAGAGCAGTTCTTC.

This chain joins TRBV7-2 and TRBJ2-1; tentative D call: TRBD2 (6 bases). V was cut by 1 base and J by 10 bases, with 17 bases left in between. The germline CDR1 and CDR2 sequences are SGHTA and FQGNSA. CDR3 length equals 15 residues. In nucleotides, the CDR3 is TGTGCCAGCAGCTTAGTTCCCAACGCGGGACGGGAGCAGTTCTTC. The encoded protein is CASSLVPNAGREQFF.

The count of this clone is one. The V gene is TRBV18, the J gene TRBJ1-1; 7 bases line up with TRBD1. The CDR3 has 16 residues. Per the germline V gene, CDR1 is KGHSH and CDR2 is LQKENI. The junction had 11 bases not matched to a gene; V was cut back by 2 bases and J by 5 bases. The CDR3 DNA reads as TGTGCCAGCTCACCAATGACAGGGCCGGGAGGTACTGAAGCTTTCTTT. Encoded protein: CASSPMTGPGGTEAFF.

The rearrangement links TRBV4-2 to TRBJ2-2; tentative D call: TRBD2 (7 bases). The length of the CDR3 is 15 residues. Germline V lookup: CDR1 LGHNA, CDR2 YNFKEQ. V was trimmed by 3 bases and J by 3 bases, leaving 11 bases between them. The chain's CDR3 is CASSQGGRYTGELFF. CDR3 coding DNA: TGTGCCAGCAGCCAGGGGGGGCGTTACACCGGGGAGCTGTTTTTT.

The CDR3 sequence: CASSAGQVDYEQYF. CDR3 DNA sequence: TGTGCCAGCAGCGCGGGACAGGTGGACTACGAGCAGTACTTC. The chain carries TRBV9 and TRBJ2-7; 8 bases are shared with TRBD1. The CDR3 consists of 14 residues. Germline CDR1 SGDLS, CDR2 YYNGEE. V gave up 3 bases and J gave up 3 bases; unmatched junction bases: 5.

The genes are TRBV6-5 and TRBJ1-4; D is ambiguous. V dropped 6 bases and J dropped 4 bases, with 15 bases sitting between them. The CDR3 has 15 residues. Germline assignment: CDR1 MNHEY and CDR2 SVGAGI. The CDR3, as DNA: TGTGCCAGCAGGACGGGGAGATTCTTTAATGAAAAACTGTTTTTT. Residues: CASRTGRFFNEKLFF.

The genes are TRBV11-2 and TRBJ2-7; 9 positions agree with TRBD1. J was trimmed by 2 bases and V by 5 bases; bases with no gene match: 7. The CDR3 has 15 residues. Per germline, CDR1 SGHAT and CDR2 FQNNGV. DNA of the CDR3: TGTGCCAGCAGCCGCCCCGGGACAGGGACCTACGAGCAGTACTTC. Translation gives CASSRPGTGTYEQYF.

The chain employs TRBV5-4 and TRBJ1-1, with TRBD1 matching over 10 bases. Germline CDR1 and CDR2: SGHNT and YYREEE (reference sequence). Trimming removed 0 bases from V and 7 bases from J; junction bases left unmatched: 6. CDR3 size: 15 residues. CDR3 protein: CASSLGTGGWGEAFF. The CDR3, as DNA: TGTGCCAGCAGCTTGGGGACAGGGGGATGGGGTGAAGCTTTCTTT.

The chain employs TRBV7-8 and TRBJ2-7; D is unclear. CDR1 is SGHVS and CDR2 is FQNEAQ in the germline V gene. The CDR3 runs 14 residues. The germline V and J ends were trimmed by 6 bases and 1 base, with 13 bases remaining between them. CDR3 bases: TGTGCCAGCAGACCCATGGTAATGTCCTACGAGCAGTACTTC. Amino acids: CASRPMVMSYEQYF.

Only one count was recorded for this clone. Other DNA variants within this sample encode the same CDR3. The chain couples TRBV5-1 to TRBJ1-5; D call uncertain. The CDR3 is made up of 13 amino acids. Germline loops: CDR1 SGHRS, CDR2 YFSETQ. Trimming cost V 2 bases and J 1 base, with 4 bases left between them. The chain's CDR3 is CASSLGSNQPQHF. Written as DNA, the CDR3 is TGCGCCAGCAGCTTAGGCAGCAATCAGCCCCAGCATTTT.

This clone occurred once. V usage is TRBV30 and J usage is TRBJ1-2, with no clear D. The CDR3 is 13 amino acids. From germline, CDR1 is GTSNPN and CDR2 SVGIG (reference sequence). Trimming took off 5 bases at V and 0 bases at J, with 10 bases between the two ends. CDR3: CAWAPGANYGYTF. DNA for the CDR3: TGTGCCTGGGCGCCCGGGGCTAACTATGGCTACACCTTC.

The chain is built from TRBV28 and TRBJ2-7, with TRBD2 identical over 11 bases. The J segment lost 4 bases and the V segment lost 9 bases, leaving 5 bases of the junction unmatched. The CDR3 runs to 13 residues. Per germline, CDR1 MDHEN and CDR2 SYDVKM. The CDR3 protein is CARPGLAVYEQYF. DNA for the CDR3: TGTGCCAGGCCGGGACTAGCGGTTTACGAGCAGTACTTC.

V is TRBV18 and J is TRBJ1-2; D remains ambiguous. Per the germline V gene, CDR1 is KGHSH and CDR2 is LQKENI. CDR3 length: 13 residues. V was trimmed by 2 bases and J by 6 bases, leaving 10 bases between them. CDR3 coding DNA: TGTGCCAGCTCACCAGTAGAGGCTAATGGCTACACCTTC. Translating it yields CASSPVEANGYTF. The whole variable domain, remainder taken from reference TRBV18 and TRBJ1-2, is NAGVMQNPRHLVRRRGQEARLRCSPMKGHSHVYWYRQLPEEGLKFMVYLQKENIIDESGMPKERFSAEFPKEGPSILRIQQVVRGDSAAYFCASSPVEANGYTFGSGTRLTVV.

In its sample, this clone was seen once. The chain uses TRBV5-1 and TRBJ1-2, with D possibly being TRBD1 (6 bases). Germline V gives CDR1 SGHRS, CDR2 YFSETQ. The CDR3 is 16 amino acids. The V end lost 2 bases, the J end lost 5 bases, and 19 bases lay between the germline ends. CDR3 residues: CASSLEGDGGVYGYTF. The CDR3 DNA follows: TGCGCCAGCAGCTTAGAGGGGGACGGCGGGGTTTATGGCTACACCTTC.

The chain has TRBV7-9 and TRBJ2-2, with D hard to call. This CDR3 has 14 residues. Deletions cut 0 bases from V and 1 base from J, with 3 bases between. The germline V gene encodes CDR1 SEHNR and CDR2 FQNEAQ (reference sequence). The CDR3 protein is CASSLAVNTGELFF. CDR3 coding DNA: TGTGCCAGCAGCTTAGCCGTGAACACCGGGGAGCTGTTTTTT.

The CDR3 DNA is TGTGCCAGCAGTTTGGACAGGCCAGGGTGGGACACCATATATTTT. It codes for CASSLDRPGWDTIYF. The V and J genes are TRBV6-5 and TRBJ1-3, with 7 bases that match TRBD1. This CDR3 spans 15 amino acids. Trimming removed 4 bases from V and 8 bases from J; junction bases left unmatched: 11. Germline lookup yields CDR1 MNHEY and CDR2 SVGAGI.

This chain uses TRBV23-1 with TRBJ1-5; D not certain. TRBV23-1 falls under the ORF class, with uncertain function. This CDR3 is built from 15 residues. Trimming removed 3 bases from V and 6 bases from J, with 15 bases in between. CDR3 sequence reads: CASSQGRVLGQPQHF. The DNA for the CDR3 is TGCGCCAGCAGTCAGGGTAGGGTTTTAGGTCAGCCCCAGCATTTT.

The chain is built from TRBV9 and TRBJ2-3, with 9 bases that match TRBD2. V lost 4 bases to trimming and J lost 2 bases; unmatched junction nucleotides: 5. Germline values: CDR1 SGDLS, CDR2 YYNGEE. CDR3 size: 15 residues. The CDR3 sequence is CASSKRGVFTDTQYF. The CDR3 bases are TGTGCCAGCAGCAAGCGGGGGGTATTCACAGATACGCAGTATTTT.

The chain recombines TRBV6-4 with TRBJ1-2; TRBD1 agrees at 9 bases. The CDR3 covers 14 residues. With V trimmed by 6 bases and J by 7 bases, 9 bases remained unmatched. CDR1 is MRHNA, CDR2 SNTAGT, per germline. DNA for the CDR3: TGTGCCAGCAGCAACAGGGGGCGAGGTGTTGGCTACACCTTC. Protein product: CASSNRGRGVGYTF.